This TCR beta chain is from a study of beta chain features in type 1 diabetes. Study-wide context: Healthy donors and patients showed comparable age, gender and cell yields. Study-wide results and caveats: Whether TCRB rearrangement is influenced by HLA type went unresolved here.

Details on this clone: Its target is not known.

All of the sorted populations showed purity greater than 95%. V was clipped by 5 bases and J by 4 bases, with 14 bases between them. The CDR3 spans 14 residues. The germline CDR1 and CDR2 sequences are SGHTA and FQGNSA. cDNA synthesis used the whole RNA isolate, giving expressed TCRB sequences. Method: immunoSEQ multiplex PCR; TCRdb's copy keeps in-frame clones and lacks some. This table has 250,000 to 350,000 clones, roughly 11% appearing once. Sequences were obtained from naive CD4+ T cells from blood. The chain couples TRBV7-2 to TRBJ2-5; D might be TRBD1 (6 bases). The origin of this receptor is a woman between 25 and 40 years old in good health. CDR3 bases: TGTGCCAGCAGCCATACAGGGTTGAGAGAGACCCAGTACTTC. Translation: CASSHTGLRETQYF.